This T cell receptor beta chain was obtained from a study of T-cell memory formation after mild COVID-19. Across the study: TCR clusters were largely donor specific. General study findings and limits: Researchers found some responding clones in pre-infection memory, a sign that cross-reactive memory joined. CD8+ contracting clones occupied EMRA, while CD4+ ones occupied mainly CM and EM.

A single record per CDR3 protein comes from TCRdb applying MiXCR to the 5' RACE reads. The table has about 340,000 distinct CDR3 sequences, 10% to 15% seen once; the top ten hold about a fifth. Regarding this clonotype: Its cognate antigen is unknown.

Material for sequencing was PBMCs or a T cell subset sorted from them (not recorded which). The TCR sequence derives from a man younger than 35 who had mild COVID-19 (a few samples of this study predate the infection). Cell type and time point are not known.

Written as DNA, the CDR3 is TGTGCCACCAGCAGAGATCAGGAAATCTATGGTGGCTACACCTTC. Its translation is CATSRDQEIYGGYTF. This rearrangement joins TRBV15 to TRBJ1-2; D remains ambiguous. Trimming removed 0 bases at V and 7 bases at J, with 15 bases between. This CDR3 is built from 15 residues. Per the germline V gene, CDR1 is LNHNV and CDR2 is YYDKDF (reference sequence). Using reference TRBV15 and TRBJ1-2 for the parts outside the CDR3, the full variable domain is DAMVIQNPRYQVTQFGKPVTLSCSQTLNHNVMYWYQQKSSQAPKLLFHYYDKDFNNEADTPDNFQSRRPNTSFCFLDIRSPGLGDTAMYLCATSRDQEIYGGYTFGSGTRLTVV.